One and the same sample provided the 9 T cell receptor beta chains below, sequenced in a study of cytomegalovirus exposure and HLA in healthy donors. Amplification used 60 Vbeta primers and 13 Jbeta primers. Clones were sequenced by immunoSEQ multiplex PCR, and TCRdb holds only the in-frame ones, with some missing. Among fewer than 100,000 clones listed, 60% to 75% were seen once. The sample comprised PBMCs. The receptors derive from a female donor in good health and CMV-seronegative.

The chain is built from TRBV2 and TRBJ2-5; D might be TRBD2 (6 bases). The CDR3 is made up of 15 amino acids. Germline lookup yields CDR1 SNHLY and CDR2 FYNNEI. The ends were cut back, 2 bases at V and 2 bases at J, with 12 bases in the middle. DNA for the CDR3: TGTGCCAGCAGTGAAATCGGGGGTAATCAAGAGACCCAGTACTTC. It translates to CASSEIGGNQETQYF.

This clone was seen a handful of times. Here the CDR3 DNA reads TGCGCCAGCCCAGGGACAGGGCATAACTATGGCTACACCTTC. Its translation is CASPGTGHNYGYTF. V is TRBV10-1 and J is TRBJ1-2; 9 bases align to TRBD1. Germline V gives CDR1 WNHNN, CDR2 SYGVQD (reference sequence). J was trimmed by 1 base and V by 8 bases; bases with no gene match: 5. The CDR3 spans 14 residues.

The genes are TRBV21-1 and TRBJ2-1; the D call of TRBD1 is as the table states it, not checked on the DNA. TRBV21-1 is a listed pseudogene. The CDR3 totals 10 residues. CDR3 nucleotides: TGTGCCAGCAGCCAAAATGAGCAGTTCTTC. Translation gives CASSQNEQFF.

The genes are TRBV7-9 and TRBJ2-7; TRBD1 is a possible D gene (6 bases). The germline V gene has CDR1 SEHNR and CDR2 FQNEAQ (reference sequence). Trimming cost V 3 bases and J 2 bases, with 11 bases left between them. CDR3 size: 14 residues. For the CDR3, the DNA is TGTGCCAGCAGCTTGGGGGACAAAGCCTACGAGCAGTACTTC. It translates to CASSLGDKAYEQYF.

This clone occurred once. The chain links TRBV18 to TRBJ2-1; TRBD2 agrees at 9 bases. From germline, CDR1 is KGHSH and CDR2 LQKENI. V lost 6 bases, J lost 5 bases, and 11 bases stayed unmatched. This CDR3 spans 16 amino acids. Here the CDR3 DNA reads TGTGCCAGCTCGAACCCTGGGACTAGCTCAAACAATGAGCAGTTCTTC. Translated: CASSNPGTSSNNEQFF.

J is TRBJ2-1 and V is TRBV5-4; 10 nucleotides align to TRBD2. Losses at the gene ends were 3 bases for V and 9 bases for J; bases not matched to a gene: 15. The CDR3 has 17 residues. Germline CDR1 is SGHNT and CDR2 is YYREEE (reference sequence). CDR3 nucleotides: TGTGCCAGCAGCTCCTTAGCGGGGGGCCTGCCTCTGGGTGAGCAGTTCTTC. It encodes CASSSLAGGLPLGEQFF.

The chain recombines TRBV4-1 with TRBJ2-7; 8 bases are a match to TRBD2. V gave up 4 bases and J gave up 0 bases; unmatched junction bases: 8. This CDR3 has 16 amino acids. CDR1 is MGHRA, CDR2 YSYEKL, per germline. CDR3: CASSLPTSGSSYEQYF. DNA for the CDR3: TGCGCCAGCAGCCTTCCCACTAGCGGAAGCTCCTACGAGCAGTACTTC.

V usage is TRBV10-3 and J usage is TRBJ1-2, with D unclear. Trimming took 4 bases from V and 8 from J, leaving 8 bases between them. CDR1 is ENHRY, CDR2 SYGVKD, per germline. CDR3 size: 11 residues. CDR3 amino acids: CAISAGYGYTF. The CDR3 region has the DNA TGTGCCATCAGTGCCGGTTACGGCTACACCTTC.

V and J are TRBV7-9 and TRBJ1-2, with TRBD1 matching 9 bases. V shed 5 bases, J shed 8 bases, and the junction held 12 bases outside the gene matches. The CDR3 is made up of 15 amino acids. Germline V lookup: CDR1 SEHNR, CDR2 FQNEAQ (reference sequence). The CDR3 reads CASSARDRVTIGYTF. In nucleotides, the CDR3 is TGTGCCAGCAGCGCCCGGGACAGGGTAACTATCGGCTACACCTTC.